This T cell receptor (beta chain) was retrieved from a study of T cells after somatic rescue of genetic block (dated by TCRdb to the early 2020s). Some background on the complete study: The study assessed how robust, over the long term, a T-cell system was when the system had developed through somatic rescue of a genetic block in T-cell development.

As concerns this clone: Its antigen is not yet known. No base qualities exist here, and no much larger clone lies one base off it.

Receptors were amplified or captured by the immunoSEQ multiplex PCR assay. In TCRdb, the immuneACCESS table is reduced to in-frame sequences with V and J assigned. These tables do not hold every clone; where another copy was compared, an unresolved V gene accounts for under half, and the others remain unexplained. This sample gives about 67,000 clones in total; about 90% of them show up just once. 3% of the sample is in the top ten clones. The CDR3 holds 15 amino acids from the cysteine to the phenylalanine. Kept here is only the CDR3 DNA, which spans 45 bases and is read in frame from base 1. The CDR1 and CDR2 encoded by the germline V gene are MGHRA and YSYEKL. The V end gives up 4 bases and the J end 5 bases, leaving 5 bases in the junction not matched to a gene.

The chain is encoded by TRBV4-1 joined to TRBJ2-2, with 9 central nucleotides matching TRBD1. The clonotype originates from a man aged 35 to 55. Sequencing input: peripheral blood mononuclear cells (PBMCs). CDR3 protein: CASSLGTGRTGELFF. The nucleotides read TGCGCCAGCAGCCTCGGGACAGGGCGAACCGGGGAGCTGTTTTTT.